This TCR beta chain was documented in a study of blood T cells in healthy people across ages. The overall study: The capture of about one barcoded beta molecule per two T cells was achieved by template switching. Study observations and caveats: What prevented conclusive comparison of naive and antigen-experienced cells was that PBMCs were unsorted.

Details on this clonotype: Its target is unknown.

The CDR3 is made up of 16 amino acids. V was cut by 0 bases and J by 0 bases, with 9 bases left in between. Germline CDR1 DFQATT, CDR2 SNEGSKA (reference sequence). For the second PCR, which ran for roughly 6 to 12 cycles, a sample-barcoded 5' primer and a J-beta primer mix were used. Every cDNA was tagged by a template-switch adaptor with 12 random nucleotides. TCRdb recomputed calls from the 5' RACE reads with MiXCR, one row per CDR3 protein. The sample lists 650,000 to 800,000 distinct CDR3 sequences, approximately 52% occurring once. The chain combines TRBV20-1 with TRBJ1-6; no reliable D call. Sequencing was carried out using blood. The clonotype originates from a woman of 80 years or more in good health. CDR3 nucleotides: TGCAGTGCTAGAGATACAGAAGGCTCCTATAATTCACCCCTCCACTTT. Protein sequence: CSARDTEGSYNSPLHF.